These 6 T cell receptor beta chains were all obtained from the same sample, sequenced in a study of shared clonotypes between healthy human individuals. Clones were read by immunoSEQ multiplex PCR, and TCRdb kept only the in-frame ones, dropping some. Here the sample spans about 680,000 clones, under 95% being singletons. Naivety among CD8 cells was defined by CD45RO negativity and positive CCR7 selection, thereby excluding terminally differentiated effector memory CD45RA+ cells. The sample taken for sequencing was naive CD8+ T cells sorted from blood. Every receptor here comes from a man aged 30-40 years in good health.

V usage is TRBV29-1 and J usage is TRBJ2-2; D may be TRBD1 (6 bases). CDR1 and CDR2 from the germline V gene are SQVTM and ANQGSEA. Trimming removed 6 bases at V and 0 bases at J, with 14 bases between. This CDR3 spans 15 amino acids. The CDR3 DNA sequence: TGCAGCGTCGCTATTACAGGGTCGAACACCGGGGAGCTGTTTTTT. Amino acid sequence: CSVAITGSNTGELFF.

The chain links TRBV27 to TRBJ2-5, with D perhaps TRBD1 or TRBD2 (5 bases each). Trimming shortened V by 2 bases and J by 5 bases, and 18 bases separated the two germline ends. Germline assignment: CDR1 MNHEY and CDR2 SMNVEV (reference sequence). The CDR3 loop spans 16 amino acids. The CDR3 DNA is TGTGCCAGCAGTTTAAGAGGGCAGGGCTTAGGTGAGACCCAGTACTTC. Protein product: CASSLRGQGLGETQYF.

The chain employs TRBV7-9 and TRBJ2-4; D may be TRBD1 (6 bases). Trimming took off 4 bases at V and 3 bases at J, with 16 bases between the two ends. The CDR3 spans 16 residues. From germline, CDR1 is SEHNR and CDR2 FQNEAQ (reference sequence). Written as DNA, the CDR3 is TGTGCCAGCAGCTCGCCAGAAGGGACATACAAAAACATTCAGTACTTC. This sequence encodes CASSSPEGTYKNIQYF.

This clone was detected a few times. This chain joins TRBV27 and TRBJ1-4; TRBD1 matches at 10 bases. The CDR3 length is 16 residues. CDR1 is MNHEY and CDR2 is SMNVEV in the germline V gene (reference sequence). Trimming removed 5 bases from V and 8 bases from J; junction bases left unmatched: 11. DNA for the CDR3: TGTGCCAGCAGTCCTATCCGGACAGGGGGTCGAGAAAAACTGTTTTTT. Translating it yields CASSPIRTGGREKLFF.

The J gene is TRBJ1-2, the V gene TRBV7-9, with TRBD1 matching over 8 bases. Trimming cost V 8 bases and J 9 bases; bases outside gene matches: 2. CDR1 is SEHNR, CDR2 FQNEAQ, per germline (reference sequence). CDR3 length equals 10 residues. CDR3 sequence: CASGQGRYTF. Written as DNA, the CDR3 is TGTGCCAGCGGACAGGGACGCTACACCTTC.

J is TRBJ2-2 and V is TRBV28; 9 bases match TRBD2. J lost 7 bases, V lost 2 bases, and 8 bases had no gene match. Germline values: CDR1 MDHEN, CDR2 SYDVKM. The CDR3 covers 16 residues. The CDR3 sequence: CASSLIAGEVIGELFF. DNA for the CDR3: TGTGCCAGCAGTTTAATAGCGGGAGAAGTTATCGGGGAGCTGTTTTTT.